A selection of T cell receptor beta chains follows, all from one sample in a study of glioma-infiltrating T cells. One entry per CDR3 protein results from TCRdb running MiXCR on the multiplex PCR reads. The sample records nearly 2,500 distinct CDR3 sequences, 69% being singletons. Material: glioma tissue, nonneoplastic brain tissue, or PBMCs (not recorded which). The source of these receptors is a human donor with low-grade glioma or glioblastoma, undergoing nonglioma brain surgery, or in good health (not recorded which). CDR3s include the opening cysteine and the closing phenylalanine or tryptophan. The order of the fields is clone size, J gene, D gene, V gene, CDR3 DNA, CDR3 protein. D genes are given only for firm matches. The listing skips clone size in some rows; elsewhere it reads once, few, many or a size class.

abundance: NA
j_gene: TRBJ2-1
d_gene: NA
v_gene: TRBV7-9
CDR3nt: TGTGCCCGCAGCAACGGCCTAGTCGGGGTTGAGCAGGTCTTC
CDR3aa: CARSNGLVGVEQVF

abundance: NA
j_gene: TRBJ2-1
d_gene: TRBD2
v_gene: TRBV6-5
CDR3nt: TGTGCCGAGGCATTGGGACTACCCGAGCAGTTCTTC
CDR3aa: CAEALGLPEQFF

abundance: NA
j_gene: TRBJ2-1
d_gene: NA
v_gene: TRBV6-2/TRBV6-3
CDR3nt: TGTGCCAGCAGTCACACCGGCGGAAAGAGCTCCTACAATGAGCAGTTCTTC
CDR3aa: CASSHTGGKSSYNEQFF

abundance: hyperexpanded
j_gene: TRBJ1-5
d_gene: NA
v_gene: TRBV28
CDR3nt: TGTGCCAGCAGTTTGAGTTATAGCAATCAGCCCCAGCATTTT
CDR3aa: CASSLSYSNQPQHF

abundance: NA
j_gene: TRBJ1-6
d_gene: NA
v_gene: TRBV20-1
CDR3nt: TGCAGTGTTGTGTCGGCAGGGAATTTCGATTCACCCCCCCACTTT
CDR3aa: CSVVSAGNFDSPPHF

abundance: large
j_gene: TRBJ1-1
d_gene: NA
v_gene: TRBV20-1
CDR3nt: TGCAGTGCTAGATCGGGACACCGAGTCACTGAAGCTTTCTTT
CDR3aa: CSARSGHRVTEAFF

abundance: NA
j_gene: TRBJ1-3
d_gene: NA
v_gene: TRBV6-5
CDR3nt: TGTGCCAGCAGTCCCCACGTTTCGGTTCTCTCTGGAAACACCATATATTTT
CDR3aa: CASSPHVSVLSGNTIYF

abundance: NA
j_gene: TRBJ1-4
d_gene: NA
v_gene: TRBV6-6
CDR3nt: TGTGCCAGCAGGGGAAGGATTAATGAAAAACCGTTTTTT
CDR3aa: CASRGRINEKPFF

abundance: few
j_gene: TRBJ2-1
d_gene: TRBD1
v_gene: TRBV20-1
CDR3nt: TGCAGTGCTAGCAGCCCCACCCCGGGACAGGAGGGCAATGAGCAGTTCTTC
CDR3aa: CSASSPTPGQEGNEQFF

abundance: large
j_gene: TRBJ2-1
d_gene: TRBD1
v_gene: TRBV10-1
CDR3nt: TGCGCCAGCAGTCCGCGTACCGGGACAGATTACAATGAGCAGTTCTTC
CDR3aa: CASSPRTGTDYNEQFF

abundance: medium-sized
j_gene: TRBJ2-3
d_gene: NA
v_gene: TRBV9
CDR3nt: TGTGCCAGCAGCGTAGATAGCGCCCCCCGAGCAACAGATACGCAGTATTTT
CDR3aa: CASSVDSAPRATDTQYF

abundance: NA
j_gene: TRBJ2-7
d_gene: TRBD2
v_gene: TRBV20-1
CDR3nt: TGCAGTGCCAGCAGCCCAGAGAGGACTAGCTACGAGCAGTACTTC
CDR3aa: CSASSPERTSYEQYF

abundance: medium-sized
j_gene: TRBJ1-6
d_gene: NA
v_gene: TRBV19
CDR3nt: TGTGCCAGTAGTACCCTGCCGGCAGCTTTCTATAATTCACCCCTCCACTTT
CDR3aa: CASSTLPAAFYNSPLHF

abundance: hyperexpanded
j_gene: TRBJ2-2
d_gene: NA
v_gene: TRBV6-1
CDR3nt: TGTGCCAGCAGGGGGGGAGCCACCGGGGAGCTGTTTTTT
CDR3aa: CASRGGATGELFF

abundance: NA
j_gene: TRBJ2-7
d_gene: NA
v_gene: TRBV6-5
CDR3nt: TGTGCCAGCCCGGCTGTATTCTCCTACGAGCAGTACTTC
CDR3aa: CASPAVFSYEQYF

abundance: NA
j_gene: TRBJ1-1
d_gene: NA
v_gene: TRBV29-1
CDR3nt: TGCAGCGCTGAAACCGACGGGGAAGCTTTCTTT
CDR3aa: CSAETDGEAFF

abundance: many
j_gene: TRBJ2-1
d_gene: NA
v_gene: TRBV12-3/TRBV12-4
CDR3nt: TGTGCCAGCAGTTTGGATAGTGGAGGAAATGAGCAGTTCTTC
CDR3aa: CASSLDSGGNEQFF

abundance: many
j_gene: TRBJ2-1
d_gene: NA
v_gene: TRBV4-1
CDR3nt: TGCGCCAGCAGCCAAGAAAAGGGGGGCTACGAGCAGTTCTTC
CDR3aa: CASSQEKGGYEQFF

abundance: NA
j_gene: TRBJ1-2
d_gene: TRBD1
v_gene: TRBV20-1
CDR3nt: TGCAGTGCCAGCACCCGGGAGGGACAGGGGGCACGGGGCTACACCTTC
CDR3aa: CSASTREGQGARGYTF

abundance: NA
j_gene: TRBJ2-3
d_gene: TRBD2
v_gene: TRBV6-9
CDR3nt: TGTGTCAGCAGTCTTTCGACTAGCGGGAGAAAAGATAAGCAGTATTTC
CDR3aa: CVSSLSTSGRKDKQYF

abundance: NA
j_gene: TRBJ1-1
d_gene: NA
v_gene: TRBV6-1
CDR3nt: TGTCCCGGCTGTACAGGTATGAACACTGAAGCTTTCTTT
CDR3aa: CPGCTGMNTEAFF

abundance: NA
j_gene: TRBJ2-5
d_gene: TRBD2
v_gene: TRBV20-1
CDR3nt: TGCAGTGCTAGAGATCCGGCTAGCGGGGGCCAGACCCCGTACTTC
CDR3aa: CSARDPASGGQTPYF